This T cell receptor beta chain was identified during a study of T cells after yellow fever vaccination. Findings and limits, study-wide: Weaker overall was a secondary response that nonetheless peaked faster, on day 5 versus 15. Most clones from primary vaccination were detected again post-booster (around 95% CD4, 70% to 90% CD8).

This clonotype was seen a few times. Its antigen is as yet unknown. By 5'RACE template switching, TCR cDNA was produced, with a universal primer site and UMIs added in the process. TCRdb processed the 5' RACE reads anew with MiXCR; each CDR3 protein has one entry. The sample consists of some 320,000 distinct CDR3 sequences, over 3.5% of them appearing once. Germline V gene data show CDR1 as MNHEY and CDR2 as SVGEGT. V gave up 7 bases and J gave up 4 bases; unmatched junction bases: 11. The CDR3 sequence is 15 residues long. The chain recombines TRBV6-2 or TRBV6-3 with TRBJ2-5; 8 nucleotides line up with TRBD1. The TCR comes from a man aged 18 to 30 who received the YFV17D yellow fever vaccine. The material was PBMCs, obtained 5 days after the yellow fever booster vaccination. The CDR3 spells CASKQGAFRGETQYF. In nucleotides, the CDR3 is TGTGCCAGCAAGCAGGGGGCTTTCCGAGGAGAGACCCAGTACTTC.